This T cell receptor (beta chain) was captured in a study of blood T cell repertoires in COVID-19. Authors' data handling: The assay estimated nucleated cells by amplifying reference gene primers. Method: immunoSEQ multiplex PCR; TCRdb's copy keeps in-frame clones and lacks some. V and J calls and clone size come straight from that table; D and trimming were deduced from the DNA. The sample consists of 150,000 or so clones, about 88% of them appearing once. Deletions cut 4 bases from V and 11 bases from J, with 15 bases between. The germline V gene has CDR1 SNHLY and CDR2 FYNNEI. The CDR3 is made up of 13 amino acids.

The TCR was taken from a man younger than 35 with acute or convalescent COVID-19. The V gene is TRBV2, the J gene TRBJ1-5; TRBD1 is a possible D gene (5 bases). Material: peripheral blood. The CDR3 protein is CASSVGGSGAQHF. CDR3 bases: TGTGCCAGCAGTGTCGGGGGTTCTGGAGCCCAGCATTTT.